The T cell receptor beta chain described here comes from a study of regulatory T cells in long-lasting Graves disease. With iRepertoire HTBI primers and Arm-PCR of CDR3 regions, TCR beta libraries were built. TCRdb independently ran MiXCR on the multiplex PCR reads; one entry per CDR3 protein. This sample has hundreds of thousands of distinct CDR3 sequences; 20% to 25% occur once, and the top ten carry approximately 6.4%. Overall study results and limits: In persistent patients, shared public clonotypes (more than 2,500) outnumbered those in new patients (about 1,000).

Trimming removed 6 bases at V and 5 bases at J, with 10 bases between. The CDR3 runs 13 residues. Looked up from germline, CDR1 is MDHEN and CDR2 is SYDVKM. Time point specified: persistent/refractory GD, antithyroid drugs over 5 years with positive TRAb. Researchers made the TCR library from RNA that was extracted from PBMCs. An endocrinology department in Xi'an, China, recruited the patients. This clonotype has a count of ten or more. Its antigen is not identified. The receptor was isolated from a female donor with Graves disease. V usage is TRBV28 and J usage is TRBJ1-4, with unresolved D. The sample here was peripheral blood mononuclear cells (PBMCs), taken when the disease was refractory, from a patient treated with antithyroid drugs. This chain's CDR3 is CASRPDGNEKLFF. CDR3 DNA sequence: TGTGCCAGCAGGCCGGACGGCAATGAAAAACTGTTTTTT.